The sample holds a few counts of the clone carrying this TCR beta chain. TCR beta libraries were built with iRepertoire HTBI primers and Arm-PCR of CDR3 regions. Each CDR3 protein gets one entry after TCRdb re-called the multiplex PCR reads with MiXCR. The sample holds 440,000 or so distinct CDR3 sequences; about 15% are singletons and the top ten take 16%. Time point of the sample: newly diagnosed GD, antithyroid drugs for less than 3 months. Extracted RNA from PBMCs served as the source of the TCR library. The data stem from a study of regulatory T cells in long-lasting Graves disease. Germline values: CDR1 DFQATT, CDR2 SNEGSKA (reference sequence). The CDR3 is made up of 15 amino acids. With V trimmed by 3 bases and J by 4 bases, 9 bases remained unmatched. Separately, the same data were catalogued under a study of T cells in Graves' hyperthyroidism and ophthalmopathy.

The gene calls are TRBV20-1 and TRBJ2-3; 8 nucleotides line up with TRBD2. This clonotype originated in a woman in her twenties or thirties with Graves disease. The input for sequencing was peripheral blood mononuclear cells (PBMCs), taken at new diagnosis, from a patient treated with antithyroid drugs. Here the CDR3 DNA reads TGCAGTGCTAGCGGGAGGGGCGGGGTGGCAGATACGCAGTATTTT. Amino acids: CSASGRGGVADTQYF.